The present TCR beta chain was sequenced within a study of T-cell reconstitution after alpha-beta-depleted transplantation in children (dated by TCRdb to 2016 to 2017). Notes on the research overall: Using TCR repertoire profiling, the study quantitatively followed how T-cell immune reconstitution unfolded in children after TCRalphabeta/CD19-depleted allogeneic hematopoietic cell transplantation.

Broad study findings and their caveats: About two months after transplant, the apparently early recovery of alphabetaT-cell counts reportedly depended on just several hundred clones that had expanded rapidly and came from non-depleted graft cells. In some patients, high TCRbeta diversity at day 60 was attributed to recipient T cells and intrathymic progenitors that had survived conditioning. Over the following months the frequencies of hyperexpanded clones went down, and after one year T-cell counts and TCRbeta diversity were mostly credited to newly produced T cells.

Libraries were made using PCR. Sequenced using an Illumina HiSeq 2500. TCR library preparation used molecular barcoding, with unique molecular identifiers applied to normalize quantification of the TCRbeta repertoire. Using fastp at Q25 and MiXCR, TCRdb reprocessed the public reads and kept productive beta chains. When rows share a CDR3 protein, they turn into one entry using the most common DNA and genes. This sample comprises almost 250,000 distinct CDR3 sequences, about a quarter of them detected only once. The ten most abundant clones make up 2.6% of the sample. Turning to this clonotype: Its antigen specificity is not known. Base qualities are not at hand, and no much larger clone is one base apart.

Taken from the germline V gene, the CDR1 and CDR2 loops are KGHSH and LQKENI. Spanning cysteine to phenylalanine, the CDR3 consists of 15 amino acids. The retained sequence is limited to the CDR3, 45 bases, with the frame set at the first base. V drops 6 bases and J drops 4 bases, leaving 15 bases in between. This sample's treatment or condition label indicates: allogeneic hematopoietic cell transplantation with graft depleted of TCRalphabeta T cells and CD19 B cells. TCRalphabeta/CD19-depleted allogeneic hematopoietic cell grafts were given to the transplant recipients, all of whom were children. The sequences come from PBMCs, collected before TCRalphabeta/CD19-depleted stem cell transplant. This receptor was identified in a girl aged 2 to 9 with Fanconi anemia, due to receive a stem cell transplant. The chain is made from TRBV18 and TRBJ1-4, with a weak D call of TRBD1 (6 bases match). Here the CDR3 is given as CASSRYGQINEKLFF. The DNA reads TGTGCCAGCTCGCGCTACGGACAGATTAATGAAAAACTGTTTTTT.